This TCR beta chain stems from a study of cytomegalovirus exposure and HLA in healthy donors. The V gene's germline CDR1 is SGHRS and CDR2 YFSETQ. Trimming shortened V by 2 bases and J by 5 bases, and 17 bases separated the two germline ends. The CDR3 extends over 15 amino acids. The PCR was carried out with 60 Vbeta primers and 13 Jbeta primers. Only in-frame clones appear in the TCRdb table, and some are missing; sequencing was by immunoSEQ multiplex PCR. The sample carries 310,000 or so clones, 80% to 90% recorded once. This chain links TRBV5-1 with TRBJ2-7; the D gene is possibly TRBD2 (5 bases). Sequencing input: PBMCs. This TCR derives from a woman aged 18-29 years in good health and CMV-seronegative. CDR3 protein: CASSFRDPAWDEQYF. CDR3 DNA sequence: TGCGCCAGCAGCTTCCGGGATCCCGCTTGGGACGAGCAGTACTTC.